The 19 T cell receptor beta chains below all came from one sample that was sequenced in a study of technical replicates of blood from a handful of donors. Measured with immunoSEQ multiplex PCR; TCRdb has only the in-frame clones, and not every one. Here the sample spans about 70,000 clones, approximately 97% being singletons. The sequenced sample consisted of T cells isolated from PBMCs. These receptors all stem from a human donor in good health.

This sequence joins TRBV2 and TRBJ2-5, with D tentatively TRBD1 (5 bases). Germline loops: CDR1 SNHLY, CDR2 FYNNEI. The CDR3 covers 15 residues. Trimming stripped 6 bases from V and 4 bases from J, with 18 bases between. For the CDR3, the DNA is TGTGCCAGCAGGGACAAGACAGCCCAACGAGAGACCCAGTACTTC. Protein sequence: CASRDKTAQRETQYF.

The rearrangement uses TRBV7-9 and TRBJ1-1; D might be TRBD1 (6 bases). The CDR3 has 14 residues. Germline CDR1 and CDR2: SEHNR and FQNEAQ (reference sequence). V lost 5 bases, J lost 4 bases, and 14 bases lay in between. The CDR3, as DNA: TGTGCCAGCAGCATAAATCAGGGGACCACTGAAGCTTTCTTT. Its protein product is CASSINQGTTEAFF.

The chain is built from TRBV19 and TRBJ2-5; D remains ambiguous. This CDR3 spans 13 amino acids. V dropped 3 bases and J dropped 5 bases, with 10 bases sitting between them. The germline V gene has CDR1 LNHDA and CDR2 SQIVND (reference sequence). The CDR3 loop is CASSIMPRETQYF. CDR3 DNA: TGTGCCAGTAGTATCATGCCTCGGGAGACCCAGTACTTC.

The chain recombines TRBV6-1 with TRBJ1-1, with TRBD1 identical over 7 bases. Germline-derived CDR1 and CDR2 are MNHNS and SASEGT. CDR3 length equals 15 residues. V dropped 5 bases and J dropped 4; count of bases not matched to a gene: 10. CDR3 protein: CASSQDRAGATEAFF. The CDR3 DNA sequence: TGTGCCAGCAGTCAAGACAGGGCTGGGGCCACTGAAGCTTTCTTT.

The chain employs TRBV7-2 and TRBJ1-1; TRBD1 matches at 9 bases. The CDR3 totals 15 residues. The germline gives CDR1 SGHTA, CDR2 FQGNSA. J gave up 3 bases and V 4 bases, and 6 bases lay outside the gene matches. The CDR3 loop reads CASSWTDRGHTEAFF. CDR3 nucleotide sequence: TGTGCCAGCAGCTGGACGGACAGGGGCCACACTGAAGCTTTCTTT.

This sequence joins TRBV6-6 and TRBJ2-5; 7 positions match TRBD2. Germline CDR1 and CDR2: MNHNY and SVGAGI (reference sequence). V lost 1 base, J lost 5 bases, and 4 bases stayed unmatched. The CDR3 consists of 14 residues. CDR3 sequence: CASSYLSGRETQYF. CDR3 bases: TGTGCCAGCAGTTACTTGTCCGGGAGGGAGACCCAGTACTTC.

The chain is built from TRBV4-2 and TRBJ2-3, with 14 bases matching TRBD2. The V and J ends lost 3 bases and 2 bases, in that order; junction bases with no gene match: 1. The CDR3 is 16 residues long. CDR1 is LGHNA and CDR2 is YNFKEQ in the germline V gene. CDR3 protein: CASSQTSGRATDTQYF. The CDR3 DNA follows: TGTGCCAGCAGCCAGACTAGCGGGAGGGCCACAGATACGCAGTATTTT.

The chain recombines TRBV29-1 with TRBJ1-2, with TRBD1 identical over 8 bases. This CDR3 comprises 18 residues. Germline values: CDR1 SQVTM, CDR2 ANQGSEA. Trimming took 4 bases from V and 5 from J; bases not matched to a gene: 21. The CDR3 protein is CSVVSEWVGTGNSYGYTF. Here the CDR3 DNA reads TGCAGCGTTGTTTCTGAGTGGGTTGGGACAGGCAACTCTTATGGCTACACCTTC. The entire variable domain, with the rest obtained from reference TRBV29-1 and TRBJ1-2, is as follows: SAVISQKPSRDICQRGTSLTIQCQVDSQVTMMFWYRQQPGQSLTLIATANQGSEATYESGFVIDKFPISRPNLTFSTLTVSNMSPEDSSIYLCSVVSEWVGTGNSYGYTFGSGTRLTVV.

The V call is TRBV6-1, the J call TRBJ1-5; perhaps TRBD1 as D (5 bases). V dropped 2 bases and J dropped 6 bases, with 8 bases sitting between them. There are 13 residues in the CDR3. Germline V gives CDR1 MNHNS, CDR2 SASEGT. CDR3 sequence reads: CASSETQGQPQHF. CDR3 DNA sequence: TGTGCCAGCAGTGAAACGCAGGGTCAGCCCCAGCATTTT.

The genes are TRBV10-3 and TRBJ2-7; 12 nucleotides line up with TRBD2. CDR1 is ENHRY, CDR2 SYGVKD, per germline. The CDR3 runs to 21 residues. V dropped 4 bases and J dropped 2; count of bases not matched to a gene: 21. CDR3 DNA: TGTGCCATCAGTGGGACTAGCGGGATAGGTCCTAGGGGCACAACGACCTACGAGCAGTACTTC. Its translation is CAISGTSGIGPRGTTTYEQYF.

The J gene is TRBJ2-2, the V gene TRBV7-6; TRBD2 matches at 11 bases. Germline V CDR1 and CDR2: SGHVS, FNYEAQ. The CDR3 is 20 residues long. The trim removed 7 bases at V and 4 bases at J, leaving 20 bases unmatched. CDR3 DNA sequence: TGTGCCAGCACCCCTCAGCCAGGGGGTAGCGGGGGGGCCGTCACCGGGGAGCTGTTTTTT. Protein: CASTPQPGGSGGAVTGELFF.

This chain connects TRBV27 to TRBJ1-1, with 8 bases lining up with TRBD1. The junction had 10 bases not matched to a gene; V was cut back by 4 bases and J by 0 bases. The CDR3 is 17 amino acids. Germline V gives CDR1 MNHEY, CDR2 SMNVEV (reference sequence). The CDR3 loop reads CASSSFYGQGVNTEAFF. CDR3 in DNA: TGTGCCAGCAGTTCATTCTACGGACAGGGAGTGAACACTGAAGCTTTCTTT.

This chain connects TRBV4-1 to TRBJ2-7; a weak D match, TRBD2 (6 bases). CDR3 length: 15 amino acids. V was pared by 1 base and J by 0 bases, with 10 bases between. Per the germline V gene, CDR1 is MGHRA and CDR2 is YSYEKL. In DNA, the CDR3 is TGCGCCAGCAGCCAAGGCCTAGCGAGCTCCTACGAGCAGTACTTC. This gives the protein CASSQGLASSYEQYF.

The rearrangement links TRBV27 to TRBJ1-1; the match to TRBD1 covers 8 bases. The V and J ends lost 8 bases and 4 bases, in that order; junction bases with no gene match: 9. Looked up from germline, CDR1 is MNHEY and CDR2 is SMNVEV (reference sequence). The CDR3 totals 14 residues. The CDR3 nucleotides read TGTGCCAGCGGCTCGCTTACAGGGGGCACTGAAGCTTTCTTT. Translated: CASGSLTGGTEAFF.

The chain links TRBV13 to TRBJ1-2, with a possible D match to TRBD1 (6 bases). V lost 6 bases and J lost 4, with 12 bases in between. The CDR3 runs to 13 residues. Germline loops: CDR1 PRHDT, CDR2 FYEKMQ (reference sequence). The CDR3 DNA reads TGTGCCAGCAGTCGGACAGCCCTCTATGGCTACACCTTC. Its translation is CASSRTALYGYTF.

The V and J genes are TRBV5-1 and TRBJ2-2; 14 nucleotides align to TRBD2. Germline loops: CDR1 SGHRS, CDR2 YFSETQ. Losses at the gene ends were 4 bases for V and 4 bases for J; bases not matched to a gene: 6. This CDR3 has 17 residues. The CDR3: CASSQGLAGDGTGELFF. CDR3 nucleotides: TGCGCCAGCAGCCAGGGACTAGCGGGAGATGGCACCGGGGAGCTGTTTTTT. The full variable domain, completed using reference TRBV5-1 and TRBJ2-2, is KAGVTQTPRYLIKTRGQQVTLSCSPISGHRSVSWYQQTPGQGLQFLFEYFSETQRNKGNFPGRFSGRQFSNSRSEMNVSTLELGDSALYLCASSQGLAGDGTGELFFGEGSRLTVL.

The CDR3 region has the DNA TGCGCCAGCACGCCCGGGACAGGGGCCTGGAAGGGGCAGTACTTC. Protein sequence: CASTPGTGAWKGQYF. The V and J genes are TRBV5-1 and TRBJ2-7, with 10 bases matching TRBD1. Germline V lookup: CDR1 SGHRS, CDR2 YFSETQ. V lost 6 bases and J lost 9; bases outside the gene matches: 15. The CDR3 spans 15 residues.

In DNA, the CDR3 is TGTGCCGCCAAGGCTAGCGGCGATGAGCAGTTCTTC. This codes for CAAKASGDEQFF. V and J are TRBV10-3 and TRBJ2-1, with 7 bases identical to TRBD2. CDR3 length: 12 amino acids. CDR1 and CDR2 (germline): ENHRY, SYGVKD. J lost 8 bases, V lost 11 bases, and 9 bases had no gene match.

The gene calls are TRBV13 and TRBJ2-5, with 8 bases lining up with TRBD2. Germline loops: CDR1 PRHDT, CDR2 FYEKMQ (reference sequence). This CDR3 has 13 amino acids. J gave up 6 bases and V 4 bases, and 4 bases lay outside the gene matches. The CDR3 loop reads CASSSGGGKTQYF. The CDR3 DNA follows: TGTGCCAGCAGCTCCGGCGGGGGGAAGACCCAGTACTTC.